This TCR beta chain was profiled in a study of T cell responses to AZD1222 COVID-19 vaccine. The assay was immunoSEQ multiplex PCR, and TCRdb's table has in-frame clones only and misses some. The sample yields under 140,000 clones, around 90% seen once. The CDR3 sequence is 14 residues long. The trim removed 1 base at V and 5 bases at J, leaving 4 bases unmatched. Per germline, CDR1 LGHDT and CDR2 YNNKEL (reference sequence). The rearrangement uses TRBV3-1 (or the pseudogene TRBV3-2) and TRBJ2-7; 8 nucleotides match TRBD1. The clonotype originates from an adult in good health. The sequencing here drew on peripheral blood, taken on day 0 of AZD1222 vaccination. The CDR3 coding sequence is TGTGCCAGCAGCCAAGGGACAGGGTTCAACGAGCAGTACTTC. This gives the protein CASSQGTGFNEQYF.